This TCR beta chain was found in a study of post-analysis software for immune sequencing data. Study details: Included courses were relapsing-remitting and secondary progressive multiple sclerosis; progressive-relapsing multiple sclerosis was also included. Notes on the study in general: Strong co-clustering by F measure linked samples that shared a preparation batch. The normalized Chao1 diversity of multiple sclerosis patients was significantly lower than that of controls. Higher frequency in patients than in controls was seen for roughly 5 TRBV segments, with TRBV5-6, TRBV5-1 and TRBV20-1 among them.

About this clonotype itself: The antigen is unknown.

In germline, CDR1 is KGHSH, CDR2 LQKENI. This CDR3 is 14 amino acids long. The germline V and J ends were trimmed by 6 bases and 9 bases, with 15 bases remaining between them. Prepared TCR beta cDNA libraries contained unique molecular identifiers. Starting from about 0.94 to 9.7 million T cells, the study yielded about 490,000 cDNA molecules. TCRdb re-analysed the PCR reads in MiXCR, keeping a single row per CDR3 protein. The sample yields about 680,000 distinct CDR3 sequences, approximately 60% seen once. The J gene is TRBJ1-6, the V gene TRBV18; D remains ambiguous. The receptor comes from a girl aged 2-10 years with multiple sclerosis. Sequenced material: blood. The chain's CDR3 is CASSGRMVGSPLHF. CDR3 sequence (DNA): TGTGCCAGCTCCGGACGGATGGTGGGTTCACCCCTCCACTTT.